These 17 T cell receptor beta chains share one sample of origin, sequenced in a study of CD8 T cells in ankylosing spondylitis. TCRdb re-analysed the 5' RACE reads in MiXCR, keeping a single row per CDR3 protein. The repertoire holds 310,000 or so distinct CDR3 sequences, with approximately 20% as singletons. The specimen was blood, either unsorted or a sorted T cell fraction (not recorded which). These receptors originate from a male donor with ankylosing spondylitis or in good health (not recorded which).

V and J are TRBV12-3 or TRBV12-4 and TRBJ2-3; D unclear. The CDR3 consists of 13 residues. V lost 2 bases and J lost 6, with 9 bases in between. The CDR3 nucleotides read TGTGCCAGCAGTTTATACCACTCCGATACGCAGTATTTT. Translating it yields CASSLYHSDTQYF.

The CDR3 sequence is CASSAPLEGYGYTF. The CDR3 DNA sequence: TGTGCCAGCAGTGCTCCACTCGAGGGCTATGGCTACACCTTC. The gene calls are TRBV6-1 and TRBJ1-2; D ambiguous. The V gene lost 4 bases and the J gene lost 4 bases, with 13 bases spanning the gap. The CDR3 extends over 14 amino acids. Germline V gene lookup returns CDR1 MNHNS and CDR2 SASEGT.

This clonotype was found a few times. The CDR3 coding sequence is TGCAGCGTCCAGGGGGTAGCGGGGGTCGGAAATGAGCAGTTCTTC. It yields the protein CSVQGVAGVGNEQFF. The rearrangement uses TRBV29-1 and TRBJ2-1, with TRBD2 matching 9 bases. This CDR3 has 15 amino acids. Germline-derived CDR1 and CDR2 are SQVTM and ANQGSEA. V dropped 6 bases and J dropped 7; count of bases not matched to a gene: 13.

The count of this clonotype is one. V usage is TRBV9 and J usage is TRBJ2-3; TRBD2 matches 10 bases. V shed 1 base and J 0 bases; nucleotides not matched to a gene: 11. The length of the CDR3 is 19 residues. Germline V lookup: CDR1 SGDLS, CDR2 YYNGEE. The CDR3: CASSVYLAGAMGSTDTQYF. Here the CDR3 DNA reads TGTGCCAGCAGCGTATACCTAGCGGGAGCTATGGGAAGCACAGATACGCAGTATTTT.

This clonotype was detected a few times. This rearrangement joins TRBV12-3 or TRBV12-4 to TRBJ2-7, with unresolved D. This CDR3 spans 12 amino acids. Between the trimmed V and J ends, which lost 2 bases and 3 bases, there was a span of 5 bases. The chain's CDR3 is CASSLNDYEQYV. CDR3 nucleotides: TGTGCCAGCAGTTTAAACGACTACGAGCAGTACGTC.

In its sample, this clonotype was seen a few times. The chain has TRBV7-3 and TRBJ1-1, with TRBD1 as a possible D gene (5 bases). Germline V gene sequence: CDR1 SGHTA, CDR2 FQGTGA. V lost 4 bases, J lost 3 bases, and 9 bases lay in between. CDR3 length: 13 amino acids. CDR3 coding DNA: TGTGCCAGCAGCTCCAGGGCCCACACTGAAGCTTTCTTT. It is translated as CASSSRAHTEAFF. The full variable domain, in which reference TRBV7-3 and TRBJ1-1 provide the parts outside the CDR3, is GAGVSQTPSNKVTEKGKYVELRCDPISGHTALYWYRQSLGQGPEFLIYFQGTGAADDSGLPNDRFFAVRPEGSVSTLKIQRTERGDSAVYLCASSSRAHTEAFFGQGTRLTVV.

This clonotype was found a few times. The chain uses TRBV20-1 and TRBJ2-5; D may correspond to TRBD1 or TRBD2 (7 bases each). The V and J ends lost 3 bases and 0 bases respectively, with 14 bases between them. The germline CDR1 and CDR2 sequences are DFQATT and SNEGSKA (reference sequence). The CDR3 extends over 15 amino acids. CDR3 sequence reads: CSASPQGGYQETQYF. In nucleotides, the CDR3 is TGCAGTGCTAGTCCCCAGGGGGGGTACCAAGAGACCCAGTACTTC.

This rearrangement joins TRBV10-2 to TRBJ2-1; D is uncertain. The V gene lost 7 bases and the J gene lost 9 bases, with 13 bases spanning the gap. This CDR3 is 12 amino acids long. The germline V gene has CDR1 WSHSY and CDR2 SAAADI. Here the CDR3 DNA reads TGCGCCAGCACGGTGGGGTCCATTGAGCAGTTCTTC. This codes for CASTVGSIEQFF.

This clonotype has a count of ten or more. The CDR3 loop reads CSVVVGQETQYF. In nucleotides, the CDR3 is TGCAGCGTTGTGGTAGGACAAGAGACCCAGTACTTC. The genes are TRBV29-1 and TRBJ2-5; no clear D gene. V dropped 4 bases and J dropped 2 bases, with 8 bases sitting between them. Germline-derived CDR1 and CDR2 are SQVTM and ANQGSEA. There are 12 residues in the CDR3.

V gene TRBV20-1 combines with J gene TRBJ2-1; TRBD2 matches 12 bases. The CDR3 has 14 residues. The junction had 13 bases not matched to a gene; V was cut back by 5 bases and J by 14 bases. Germline V lookup: CDR1 DFQATT, CDR2 SNEGSKA (reference sequence). Here the CDR3 DNA reads TGCAGTGCTCCTCCGGGACTAGCGGGTAACGAGGAGTTCTTC. It codes for CSAPPGLAGNEEFF.

This clonotype appeared a few times. V gene TRBV18 combines with J gene TRBJ2-5; D call uncertain. Trimming cost V 2 bases and J 5 bases, with 6 bases left between them. The germline CDR1 and CDR2 sequences are KGHSH and LQKENI. CDR3 length equals 12 residues. CDR3 region: CASSPLDETQYF. In nucleotides, the CDR3 is TGTGCCAGCTCACCATTAGACGAGACCCAGTACTTC. The complete variable domain, with remaining parts taken from reference TRBV18 and TRBJ2-5, reads NAGVMQNPRHLVRRRGQEARLRCSPMKGHSHVYWYRQLPEEGLKFMVYLQKENIIDESGMPKERFSAEFPKEGPSILRIQQVVRGDSAAYFCASSPLDETQYFGPGTRLLVL.

This clonotype was counted a few times. The chain couples TRBV5-1 to TRBJ1-4; TRBD1 aligns across 8 bases. This CDR3 has 16 residues. Looked up from germline, CDR1 is SGHRS and CDR2 is YFSETQ. Trimming removed 2 bases from V and 8 bases from J; junction bases left unmatched: 11. CDR3 sequence: CASSLGQGSFGEKLFF. The CDR3 nucleotides are TGCGCCAGCAGCTTAGGACAGGGCTCGTTCGGCGAAAAACTGTTTTTT.

This clonotype was counted only a few times. The chain couples TRBV20-1 to TRBJ2-1; TRBD2 agrees at 10 bases. J gave up 9 bases and V 6 bases, and 8 bases lay outside the gene matches. CDR3 length equals 13 residues. Germline CDR1 is DFQATT and CDR2 is SNEGSKA (reference sequence). CDR3: CSANSGRAGEQFF. CDR3 in DNA: TGCAGTGCAAACAGCGGGAGGGCCGGTGAGCAGTTCTTC.

The V gene is TRBV5-1, the J gene TRBJ1-2; D remains ambiguous. Trimming cost V 0 bases and J 0 bases, with 9 bases left between them. Germline V gives CDR1 SGHRS, CDR2 YFSETQ. The CDR3 has 15 amino acids. This CDR3 is CASSLEARPNYGYTF. CDR3 nucleotide sequence: TGCGCCAGCAGCTTGGAGGCACGGCCTAACTATGGCTACACCTTC. The variable domain in full, completed from reference TRBV5-1 and TRBJ1-2, reads KAGVTQTPRYLIKTRGQQVTLSCSPISGHRSVSWYQQTPGQGLQFLFEYFSETQRNKGNFPGRFSGRQFSNSRSEMNVSTLELGDSALYLCASSLEARPNYGYTFGSGTRLTVV.

This clonotype was seen a few times. This chain links TRBV5-1 with TRBJ1-2; D gene unclear. In germline, CDR1 is SGHRS, CDR2 YFSETQ. The CDR3 totals 16 residues. Trimming took off 0 bases at V and 3 bases at J, with 15 bases between the two ends. The CDR3 coding sequence is TGCGCCAGCAGCTTGGTTCGCTCGGCGGATCACTATGGCTACACCTTC. Translating it yields CASSLVRSADHYGYTF.

This sequence joins TRBV5-1 and TRBJ2-1; 7 bases line up with TRBD2. V lost 3 bases and J lost 4; bases outside the gene matches: 7. Germline CDR1 reads SGHRS; CDR2 reads YFSETQ. The CDR3 is made up of 15 amino acids. DNA for the CDR3: TGCGCCAGCAGCTCGGGAGGCCTAACTTACAATGAGCAGTTCTTC. It yields the protein CASSSGGLTYNEQFF.

This clonotype was recorded a few times. The chain carries TRBV20-1 and TRBJ1-5, with D perhaps matching TRBD1 (6 bases). The V gene's germline CDR1 is DFQATT and CDR2 SNEGSKA (reference sequence). The CDR3 is 14 residues long. The V end lost 3 bases, the J end lost 0 bases, and 9 bases lay between the germline ends. DNA of the CDR3: TGCAGTGCTAGTATAGGGGGTAGCAATCAGCCCCAGCATTTT. It is translated as CSASIGGSNQPQHF.